A single sample is the source of the 13 T cell receptor beta chains below, sequenced in a study of blood T cell repertoires in COVID-19. Sequenced by immunoSEQ multiplex PCR; TCRdb stores in-frame clones only, minus some. The sample has roughly 500,000 clones; approximately 90% are singletons. Sequencing was performed on PBMCs or T cells enriched from blood (not recorded which). These receptor sequences come from a woman aged 40-49 years who had recovered from COVID-19.

This clone has only one observation. The CDR3 here is CASSFGGISEQYF. CDR3 coding DNA: TGTGCCAGCAGCTTCGGAGGGATCTCCGAGCAGTACTTC. The rearrangement links TRBV7-2 to TRBJ2-7, with D possibly matching TRBD2 (6 bases). This CDR3 is 13 amino acids long. The ends were cut back, 3 bases at V and 6 bases at J, with 12 bases in the middle. Germline V gives CDR1 SGHTA, CDR2 FQGNSA. Full variable domain (rest looked up from reference TRBV7-2 and TRBJ2-7): GAGVSQSPSNKVTEKGKDVELRCDPISGHTALYWYRQSLGQGLEFLIYFQGNSAPDKSGLPSDRFSAERTGGSVSTLTIQRTQQEDSAVYLCASSFGGISEQYFGPGTRLTVT.

The V call is TRBV3-1 (or the pseudogene TRBV3-2), the J call TRBJ1-2; TRBD1 might be the D (5 bases). V lost 2 bases and J 4 bases, leaving 17 bases between the germline ends. Germline V gene data show CDR1 as LGHDT and CDR2 as YNNKEL (reference sequence). The CDR3 extends over 16 amino acids. The CDR3 here is CASSQLGGAEGYGYTF. CDR3 DNA sequence: TGTGCCAGCAGCCAACTAGGAGGGGCAGAGGGCTATGGCTACACCTTC.

V usage is TRBV3-1 (or the pseudogene TRBV3-2) and J usage is TRBJ2-3, with D perhaps TRBD1 (5 bases). Germline V gene data show CDR1 as LGHDT and CDR2 as YNNKEL (reference sequence). The germline V and J ends were trimmed by 1 base and 2 bases, with 19 bases remaining between them. CDR3 length: 18 amino acids. The DNA for the CDR3 is TGTGCCAGCAGCCAAGCTAACAGGCCCTCAACCCTCACAGATACGCAGTATTTT. This encodes CASSQANRPSTLTDTQYF.

Only one count was recorded for this clone. The chain joins TRBV5-1 to TRBJ1-2; TRBD1 aligns across 7 bases. Looked up from germline, CDR1 is SGHRS and CDR2 is YFSETQ. The CDR3 totals 14 residues. J gave up 6 bases and V 0 bases, and 5 bases lay outside the gene matches. For the CDR3, the DNA is TGCGCCAGCAGCTTGGATCAGGGGGGAGATGGCTACACCTTC. This translates into CASSLDQGGDGYTF.

The V call is TRBV4-3, the J call TRBJ1-4; a possible D gene is TRBD1 (5 bases). V lost 1 base to trimming and J lost 8 bases, with 14 bases between them. Germline CDR1 is LGHNA and CDR2 is YSLEER. The CDR3 consists of 15 residues. The CDR3: CASSQAWQGDEKLFF. As DNA, the CDR3 is TGCGCCAGCAGCCAAGCCTGGCAGGGCGACGAAAAACTGTTTTTT.

The chain joins TRBV25-1 to TRBJ2-4; perhaps TRBD1 as D (5 bases). The CDR3 has 15 residues. Trimming removed 4 bases from V and 0 bases from J, with 10 bases in between. Germline V gives CDR1 MGHDK, CDR2 SYGVNS. As DNA, the CDR3 is TGTGCCAGCAGTGGATTCCAGGGAGCCAAAAACATTCAGTACTTC. It yields the protein CASSGFQGAKNIQYF.

The genes are TRBV9 and TRBJ2-3; 8 bases line up with TRBD2. CDR1 and CDR2 (germline): SGDLS, YYNGEE. J lost 4 bases, V lost 0 bases, and 4 bases had no gene match. The CDR3 is 15 amino acids. CDR3 nucleotides: TGTGCCAGCAGCGTAGGTTCCGGGAGGGCAGATACGCAGTATTTT. Translating it yields CASSVGSGRADTQYF. The full variable domain, with the rest looked up from reference TRBV9 and TRBJ2-3, is DSGVTQTPKHLITATGQRVTLRCSPRSGDLSVYWYQQSLDQGLQFLIQYYNGEERAKGNILERFSAQQFPDLHSELNLSSLELGDSALYFCASSVGSGRADTQYFGPGTRLTVL.

The V and J genes are TRBV6-5 and TRBJ2-7; 11 nucleotides agree with TRBD2. CDR1 MNHEY and CDR2 SVGAGI come from the germline V gene. Germline trimming cut 7 bases from V and 6 bases from J; bases unmatched to any gene: 5. CDR3 size: 13 residues. CDR3 residues: CASMGLAVSEQYF. In nucleotides, the CDR3 is TGTGCCAGCATGGGACTAGCGGTTTCCGAGCAGTACTTC.

The chain links TRBV29-1 to TRBJ1-2; D is perhaps TRBD1 (6 bases). Deletions cut 6 bases from V and 6 bases from J, with 14 bases between. This CDR3 spans 12 amino acids. Looked up from germline, CDR1 is SQVTM and CDR2 is ANQGSEA. The CDR3 region is CSVPGGGHGYTF. For the CDR3, the DNA is TGCAGCGTCCCCGGGGGGGGGCATGGCTACACCTTC.

The rearrangement links TRBV9 to TRBJ2-3; D uncertain. The CDR3 extends over 15 amino acids. The V end lost 0 bases, the J end lost 2 bases, and 10 bases lay between the germline ends. Germline CDR1 and CDR2: SGDLS and YYNGEE. The CDR3 protein is CASSVGALLTDTQYF. CDR3 nucleotides: TGTGCCAGCAGCGTAGGCGCGCTTCTCACAGATACGCAGTATTTT.

This clone occurred once. The chain combines TRBV27 with TRBJ2-4; tentatively, D is TRBD1 (6 bases). The V end lost 5 bases, the J end lost 0 bases, and 17 bases lay between the germline ends. The CDR3 covers 17 residues. Germline V CDR1 and CDR2: MNHEY, SMNVEV (reference sequence). Here the CDR3 DNA reads TGTGCCAGCAGTCCCCGGGGTTTGACAGGAGCCAAAAACATTCAGTACTTC. Residues: CASSPRGLTGAKNIQYF.

The rearrangement uses TRBV4-3 and TRBJ2-5; D not certain. V was pared by 4 bases and J by 0 bases, with 9 bases between. The germline CDR1 and CDR2 sequences are LGHNA and YSLEER. The CDR3 consists of 14 residues. The CDR3: CASSRGRYQETQYF. The CDR3 DNA follows: TGCGCCAGCAGCCGCGGAAGGTACCAAGAGACCCAGTACTTC.

Only one count was recorded for this clone. The V call is TRBV27, the J call TRBJ1-3, with D possibly being TRBD1 (6 bases). CDR1 MNHEY and CDR2 SMNVEV come from the germline V gene (reference sequence). The CDR3 is 17 residues long. Deletions cut 2 bases from V and 0 bases from J, with 14 bases between. Here the CDR3 reads CASSLPHRVSSGNTIYF. The CDR3 DNA follows: TGTGCCAGCAGTTTACCTCACAGGGTAAGCTCTGGAAACACCATATATTTT.